This T cell receptor beta chain stems from a study of T cell responses to AZD1222 COVID-19 vaccine. Here immunoSEQ multiplex PCR was the method, and the copy in TCRdb shows in-frame clones only, minus some. The table includes about 150,000 clones, roughly nine tenths detected once. The J segment lost 2 bases and the V segment lost 5 bases, leaving 4 bases of the junction unmatched. CDR3 length: 15 residues. Germline V gene lookup returns CDR1 SGHDT and CDR2 YYEEEE. This clone was recorded a few times. This material consisted of peripheral blood, taken 28 days after the second AZD1222 dose. The TCR was taken from an adult who received the AZD1222 COVID-19 vaccine. The chain employs TRBV5-6 and TRBJ2-7; 13 positions agree with TRBD2. DNA of the CDR3: TGTGCCAGCAGTCAACTAGCGGGAGGGACCTACGAGCAGTACTTC. It yields the protein CASSQLAGGTYEQYF. Together with reference TRBV5-6 and TRBJ2-7, the CDR3 gives the full variable domain: DAGVTQSPTHLIKTRGQQVTLRCSPKSGHDTVSWYQQALGQGPQFIFQYYEEEERQRGNFPDRFSGHQFPNYSSELNVNALLLGDSALYLCASSQLAGGTYEQYFGPGTRLTVT.